These 27 T cell receptor beta chains originate from one sample sequenced in a study of blood T cell repertoires in COVID-19. Sequencing used immunoSEQ multiplex PCR; TCRdb keeps in-frame clones, though not all of them. The sample gives 200,000 to 250,000 clones, around 80% of which show up once; less than 7% is in the top ten. Sequenced sample: peripheral blood. These receptor sequences come from a woman aged 65 to 85 with acute or convalescent COVID-19.

Concerning this clone itself: This CDR3 is also generated by other DNA sequences in the sample. This chain uses TRBV2 with TRBJ1-1; possibly TRBD1 for D (5 bases). The germline V gene has CDR1 SNHLY and CDR2 FYNNEI. This CDR3 comprises 15 residues. V gave up 7 bases and J gave up 1 base, with 16 bases separating them. CDR3 in DNA: TGTGCCAGCAACGGGGAGGGGTTCGCGAACACTGAAGCTTTCTTT. Protein product: CASNGEGFANTEAFF.

The chain couples TRBV28 to TRBJ2-7; 9 bases line up with TRBD1. The germline gives CDR1 MDHEN, CDR2 SYDVKM. The V and J ends lost 8 bases and 4 bases, in that order; junction bases with no gene match: 3. The CDR3 length is 12 residues. In nucleotides, the CDR3 is TGTGCCAGCCGGGACAGGGAATACGAGCAGTACTTC. Its protein is CASRDREYEQYF.

This rearrangement joins TRBV19 to TRBJ1-2; 8 bases are a match to TRBD1. CDR3 length equals 17 residues. Germline V lookup: CDR1 LNHDA, CDR2 SQIVND (reference sequence). The J segment lost 0 bases and the V segment lost 7 bases, leaving 13 bases of the junction unmatched. CDR3 in amino acids: CASTRSQGQETNYGYTF. CDR3 in DNA: TGTGCCAGTACTAGGTCTCAGGGACAGGAGACTAACTATGGCTACACCTTC.

On this clone itself: The sample holds other DNA sequences that translate to the same CDR3. The rearrangement joins TRBV19 to TRBJ2-7; 7 bases agree with TRBD1. Germline-derived CDR1 and CDR2 are LNHDA and SQIVND (reference sequence). V lost 5 bases, J lost 3 bases, and 1 base stayed unmatched. This CDR3 contains 12 residues. The CDR3 coding sequence is TGTGCCAGTAGTTCAGGGGGCTACGAGCAGTACTTC. It codes for CASSSGGYEQYF.

V usage is TRBV18 and J usage is TRBJ1-5; D is perhaps TRBD1 (6 bases). The germline CDR1 and CDR2 sequences are KGHSH and LQKENI. The CDR3 loop spans 14 amino acids. V lost 3 bases and J lost 5, with 11 bases in between. CDR3 loop: CASSPTGSDQPQHF. CDR3 nucleotide sequence: TGTGCCAGCTCACCTACAGGGTCAGATCAGCCCCAGCATTTT.

The chain has TRBV19 and TRBJ2-1; D ambiguous. In germline, CDR1 is LNHDA, CDR2 SQIVND (reference sequence). CDR3 length equals 11 residues. V shed 1 base and J shed 16 bases, with 11 bases lying between them. The CDR3 DNA sequence: TGTGCCAGTAGTATAGGCCTAGTGAGTTTCTTC. The encoded protein is CASSIGLVSFF.

The rearrangement joins TRBV6-5 to TRBJ2-1, with D possibly matching TRBD1 (5 bases). CDR3 length: 13 residues. The germline CDR1 and CDR2 sequences are MNHEY and SVGAGI. V was trimmed by 2 bases and J by 7 bases, leaving 9 bases between them. The CDR3 spells CASSYITGNEQFF. DNA for the CDR3: TGTGCCAGCAGTTACATCACAGGAAATGAGCAGTTCTTC.

This sequence joins TRBV19 and TRBJ2-1; TRBD2 is a possible D gene (5 bases). V was shortened by 4 bases and J by 0 bases, with 10 bases between the two germline ends. Germline-derived CDR1 and CDR2 are LNHDA and SQIVND (reference sequence). The CDR3 runs 15 residues. The CDR3 nucleotides read TGTGCCAGTAGTAACTACACTAGCTCCTACAATGAGCAGTTCTTC. This encodes CASSNYTSSYNEQFF.

This clone showed up just a few times. The V call is TRBV11-2, the J call TRBJ2-1; 8 bases fit TRBD1. After removal of 0 bases from V and 4 bases from J, the junction contained 8 bases not matched to a gene. The CDR3 loop spans 17 amino acids. Germline CDR1 and CDR2: SGHAT and FQNNGV. The CDR3 spells CASSLDLAGGAYNEQFF. The CDR3 DNA sequence: TGTGCCAGCAGCTTAGATTTGGCAGGGGGCGCTTACAATGAGCAGTTCTTC.

The chain joins TRBV11-2 to TRBJ1-1; 9 positions match TRBD1. J gave up 4 bases and V 5 bases, and 8 bases lay outside the gene matches. The germline V gene encodes CDR1 SGHAT and CDR2 FQNNGV. This CDR3 is built from 15 residues. The CDR3 loop is CASSGRQGGGTEAFF. In nucleotides, the CDR3 is TGTGCCAGCAGCGGTAGACAGGGGGGTGGCACTGAAGCTTTCTTT.

The chain has TRBV2 and TRBJ1-4; a possible D gene is TRBD1 (6 bases). V was cut by 7 bases and J by 8 bases, with 17 bases left in between. CDR3 length: 14 residues. Germline V gene data show CDR1 as SNHLY and CDR2 as FYNNEI. The CDR3 is CASTPGGAEEKLFF. The CDR3 region has the DNA TGTGCCAGCACCCCGGGGGGCGCGGAAGAAAAACTGTTTTTT.

The J gene is TRBJ1-2, the V gene TRBV19; tentatively, D is TRBD1 (5 bases). The CDR3 consists of 14 residues. Germline lookup yields CDR1 LNHDA and CDR2 SQIVND (reference sequence). V was cut by 3 bases and J by 4 bases, with 12 bases left in between. DNA for the CDR3: TGTGCCAGTAGTATTGTGCCAGGGTCCTATGGCTACACCTTC. Protein sequence: CASSIVPGSYGYTF.

Remarks on this clone: The same CDR3 is also encoded by other DNA sequences in this sample. The chain carries TRBV11-2 and TRBJ2-1; D is possibly TRBD2 (5 bases). The germline V gene has CDR1 SGHAT and CDR2 FQNNGV. V lost 2 bases and J lost 3, with 11 bases in between. This CDR3 contains 15 residues. The CDR3 region is CASSLTSGYYNEQFF. The CDR3 DNA reads as TGTGCCAGCAGCTTAACTAGTGGGTACTACAATGAGCAGTTCTTC. The full variable domain, its missing parts supplied by reference TRBV11-2 and TRBJ2-1, is EAGVAQSPRYKIIEKRQSVAFWCNPISGHATLYWYQQILGQGPKLLIQFQNNGVVDDSQLPKDRFSAERLKGVDSTLKIQPAKLEDSAVYLCASSLTSGYYNEQFFGPGTRLTVL.

V usage is TRBV29-1 and J usage is TRBJ1-5, with TRBD1 matching 7 bases. V dropped 1 base and J dropped 8; count of bases not matched to a gene: 8. Germline CDR1 reads SQVTM; CDR2 reads ANQGSEA. This CDR3 is 14 amino acids long. The CDR3 sequence is CSVEVDRTLEPQHF. For the CDR3, the DNA is TGCAGCGTTGAAGTGGACAGGACCTTGGAGCCCCAGCATTTT.

V gene TRBV19 combines with J gene TRBJ1-4; no clear D gene. The germline CDR1 and CDR2 sequences are LNHDA and SQIVND (reference sequence). Trimming shortened V by 5 bases and J by 0 bases, and 13 bases separated the two germline ends. The CDR3 is made up of 16 amino acids. CDR3: CASSRPSVATNEKLFF. The CDR3 nucleotides read TGTGCCAGTAGTCGCCCCTCAGTTGCAACTAATGAAAAACTGTTTTTT.

Only one count was recorded for this clone. The gene calls are TRBV3-1 (or the pseudogene TRBV3-2) and TRBJ2-5; possibly TRBD2 for D (5 bases). Germline V lookup: CDR1 LGHDT, CDR2 YNNKEL (reference sequence). This CDR3 spans 14 amino acids. Trimming took off 5 bases at V and 1 base at J, with 11 bases between the two ends. CDR3 sequence reads: CASSSSAIQETQYF. DNA for the CDR3: TGTGCCAGCAGCAGTAGCGCGATCCAAGAGACCCAGTACTTC.

The gene calls are TRBV28 and TRBJ2-1; TRBD1 matches 9 bases. The germline V gene encodes CDR1 MDHEN and CDR2 SYDVKM. This CDR3 contains 13 residues. After removal of 6 bases from V and 7 bases from J, the junction contained 4 bases not matched to a gene. CDR3 in amino acids: CASRGTGRNEQFF. Written as DNA, the CDR3 is TGTGCCAGCAGGGGGACAGGGCGAAATGAGCAGTTCTTC. The entire variable domain, with the rest obtained from reference TRBV28 and TRBJ2-1, is as follows: DVKVTQSSRYLVKRTGEKVFLECVQDMDHENMFWYRQDPGLGLRLIYFSYDVKMKEKGDIPEGYSVSREKKERFSLILESASTNQTSMYLCASRGTGRNEQFFGPGTRLTVL.

The chain links TRBV19 to TRBJ2-1; D is perhaps TRBD1 (6 bases). V dropped 8 bases and J dropped 4 bases, with 12 bases sitting between them. There are 13 residues in the CDR3. Germline CDR1 and CDR2: LNHDA and SQIVND (reference sequence). The CDR3 loop reads CASGAGVYNEQFF. CDR3 bases: TGTGCCAGTGGGGCAGGGGTTTACAATGAGCAGTTCTTC.

The rearrangement uses TRBV5-1 and TRBJ2-7, with 7 bases that match TRBD1. The CDR3 covers 16 residues. J was trimmed by 2 bases and V by 4 bases; bases with no gene match: 12. Germline CDR1 SGHRS, CDR2 YFSETQ. In DNA, the CDR3 is TGCGCCAGCAGCCCCAATTCCGGGACAGATCCCTACGAGCAGTACTTC. Its protein is CASSPNSGTDPYEQYF.

This chain connects TRBV6-1 to TRBJ2-3; 9 bases line up with TRBD2. Germline CDR1 reads MNHNS; CDR2 reads SASEGT. With V trimmed by 2 bases and J by 3 bases, 6 bases remained unmatched. The CDR3 extends over 16 amino acids. CDR3 protein: CASSELMAGGTDTQYF. CDR3 bases: TGTGCCAGCAGTGAACTTATGGCGGGAGGGACAGATACGCAGTATTTT.

This CDR3 reads CASSPAGVVQEKLFF. The DNA for the CDR3 is TGTGCCAGCAGCCCAGCAGGGGTCGTGCAGGAAAAACTGTTTTTT. The V and J genes are TRBV7-9 and TRBJ1-4; D perhaps matches TRBD1 (6 bases). The CDR3 loop spans 15 amino acids. The germline CDR1 and CDR2 sequences are SEHNR and FQNEAQ (reference sequence). Deletions cut 5 bases from V and 8 bases from J, with 18 bases between.

The V call is TRBV27, the J call TRBJ2-1; TRBD1 matches 7 bases. CDR1 MNHEY and CDR2 SMNVEV come from the germline V gene (reference sequence). Unmatched junction bases numbered 6, after V lost 0 bases and J lost 16 bases. The CDR3 is 12 residues long. CDR3 DNA sequence: TGTGCCAGCAGTTTATCAGGGACAGCTCACTTCTTC. Translating gives CASSLSGTAHFF.

V and J are TRBV5-4 and TRBJ1-2; TRBD1 aligns across 9 bases. The CDR3 is 14 residues long. V lost 4 bases and J lost 4; bases outside the gene matches: 5. The germline V gene has CDR1 SGHNT and CDR2 YYREEE (reference sequence). This CDR3 reads CASSTGQGRYGYTF. The CDR3 DNA reads as TGTGCCAGCAGCACGGGACAGGGTCGCTATGGCTACACCTTC.

The chain employs TRBV7-2 and TRBJ1-5; D is unresolved. Germline CDR1 is SGHTA and CDR2 is FQGNSA. The CDR3 has 15 residues. The V and J ends lost 5 bases and 2 bases respectively, with 13 bases between them. The CDR3 sequence: CASSPNGEGNQPQHF. CDR3 coding DNA: TGTGCCAGCAGCCCGAACGGGGAGGGCAATCAGCCCCAGCATTTT.

The gene calls are TRBV11-3 and TRBJ2-3, with D maybe TRBD2 (5 bases). The germline V and J ends were trimmed by 2 bases and 4 bases, with 13 bases remaining between them. The CDR3 has 15 residues. Germline-derived CDR1 and CDR2 are SGHNT and YENEEA. CDR3 in DNA: TGTGCCAGCAGCTTAAGCGGAGAAGGAGCAGATACGCAGTATTTT. This encodes CASSLSGEGADTQYF.

This chain links TRBV5-1 with TRBJ2-5, with TRBD1 matching 7 bases. The V segment lost 6 bases and the J segment 1 base; nucleotides outside the gene matches: 6. CDR1 and CDR2 from the germline V gene are SGHRS and YFSETQ. The CDR3 is 14 amino acids. CDR3 protein: CASTPGQSQETQYF. For the CDR3, the DNA is TGCGCCAGCACGCCGGGACAGTCCCAAGAGACCCAGTACTTC.

The CDR3 nucleotides are TGTGCCAGCAGTTTACAGGGGGCCCAACTTAACTATGGCTACACCTTC. Translated, it gives CASSLQGAQLNYGYTF. The J gene is TRBJ1-2, the V gene TRBV6-5, with 9 bases identical to TRBD1. The CDR3 contains 16 residues. V shed 4 bases, J shed 1 base, and the junction held 7 bases outside the gene matches. Germline V lookup: CDR1 MNHEY, CDR2 SVGAGI.